These 24 T cell receptor beta chains originate from one sample sequenced in a study of T cells after yellow fever vaccination. One entry per CDR3 protein results from TCRdb running MiXCR on the 5' RACE reads. The repertoire holds a few hundred thousand distinct CDR3 sequences, approximately 5.7% seen once, with 15% in the top ten. The source was PBMCs, collected 5 days after the yellow fever booster vaccination. Receptors were obtained from a man aged 30 to 45 who received the YFV17D yellow fever vaccine.

This clonotype was seen a handful of times. The gene calls are TRBV15 and TRBJ1-3, with unresolved D. Germline CDR1 is LNHNV and CDR2 is YYDKDF (reference sequence). Trimming took off 0 bases at V and 7 bases at J, with 4 bases between the two ends. The CDR3 totals 12 residues. The CDR3 DNA is TGTGCCACCAGCAGAGATGTTAACACCATATATTTT. Amino acids: CATSRDVNTIYF.

V is TRBV7-2 and J is TRBJ2-2, with D perhaps being TRBD1 or TRBD2 (5 bases each). The germline V and J ends were trimmed by 5 bases and 4 bases, with 17 bases remaining between them. The CDR3 contains 16 residues. Germline CDR1 is SGHTA and CDR2 is FQGNSA. Written as DNA, the CDR3 is TGTGCCAGCAGCCCCCCCAGGGCGGGTGGCACCGGGGAGCTGTTTTTT. Amino acids: CASSPPRAGGTGELFF. Full variable domain (remainder filled in from reference TRBV7-2 and TRBJ2-2): GAGVSQSPSNKVTEKGKDVELRCDPISGHTALYWYRQSLGQGLEFLIYFQGNSAPDKSGLPSDRFSAERTGGSVSTLTIQRTQQEDSAVYLCASSPPRAGGTGELFFGEGSRLTVL.

This clonotype has at least ten counts. The CDR3: CSAKDRGLVKAFF. CDR3 nucleotides: TGCAGTGCGAAGGACAGGGGTTTGGTGAAAGCTTTCTTT. The genes are TRBV20-1 and TRBJ1-1; TRBD1 matches 9 bases. CDR3 length: 13 amino acids. CDR1 and CDR2 (germline): DFQATT, SNEGSKA (reference sequence). V lost 6 bases, J lost 9 bases, and 11 bases stayed unmatched.

Only a few counts were recorded for this clonotype. The CDR3 nucleotides read TGTGCCAGCAGCCTAAGCCCGGGACTAGCGACAGAGACCCAGTACTTC. Protein: CASSLSPGLATETQYF. The chain is built from TRBV7-7 and TRBJ2-5, with 10 bases matching TRBD2. The germline CDR1 and CDR2 sequences are SSHAT and FNYEAQ (reference sequence). The CDR3 has 16 residues. The V and J ends lost 5 bases and 4 bases, in that order; junction bases with no gene match: 10.

This clonotype showed up many times. This chain connects TRBV2 to TRBJ1-5; perhaps TRBD1 as D (6 bases). The V gene's germline CDR1 is SNHLY and CDR2 FYNNEI. V was shortened by 4 bases and J by 1 base, with 11 bases between the two germline ends. The CDR3 runs to 15 residues. In nucleotides, the CDR3 is TGTGCCAGCAGTGCTACAGGGCTAAGCAATCAGCCCCAGCATTTT. Its protein product is CASSATGLSNQPQHF.

The chain links TRBV7-7 to TRBJ2-7, with TRBD2 matching over 10 bases. The germline V gene has CDR1 SSHAT and CDR2 FNYEAQ (reference sequence). Trimming removed 11 bases from V and 6 bases from J; junction bases left unmatched: 25. The CDR3 totals 18 residues. In nucleotides, the CDR3 is TGTGCCTTCAGTTTTTTGGCCAGCGGGAGGGCCCGGATAGTCGAGCAGTACTTC. It codes for CAFSFLASGRARIVEQYF.

This clonotype was observed a single time. This chain connects TRBV7-9 to TRBJ2-1; 9 bases line up with TRBD2. Germline CDR1 SEHNR, CDR2 FQNEAQ (reference sequence). V was clipped by 3 bases and J by 6 bases; unmatched bases: 6. This CDR3 contains 15 residues. In DNA, the CDR3 is TGTGCCAGCAGCTTTTTAGCGGGAGCCATCAATGAGCAGTTCTTC. As protein: CASSFLAGAINEQFF.

This clonotype was seen at least ten times. The V gene is TRBV5-1, the J gene TRBJ2-7, with D uncertain. The CDR3 is 12 amino acids. With 4 bases removed from V and 5 bases from J, the gap between germline ends came to 10 bases. Germline V gene data show CDR1 as SGHRS and CDR2 as YFSETQ. The CDR3 bases are TGCGCCAGCAGCCCGAGTGTAAACGAGCAGTACTTC. Its protein is CASSPSVNEQYF.

This clonotype has at least ten counts. The V call is TRBV19, the J call TRBJ2-7, with 10 bases identical to TRBD1. Germline V gene data show CDR1 as LNHDA and CDR2 as SQIVND (reference sequence). V shed 6 bases, J shed 4 bases, and the junction held 3 bases outside the gene matches. The CDR3 is made up of 13 amino acids. CDR3 loop: CASRGQGRYEQYF. In nucleotides, the CDR3 is TGTGCCAGTAGGGGACAGGGGCGGTACGAGCAGTACTTC.

As DNA, the CDR3 is TGTGCCAGCAGCCATGGACAGGGGGATCAGCCCCAGCATTTT. This codes for CASSHGQGDQPQHF. The chain carries TRBV7-9 and TRBJ1-5; 10 bases match TRBD1. The length of the CDR3 is 14 residues. Germline loops: CDR1 SEHNR, CDR2 FQNEAQ (reference sequence). V lost 5 bases, J lost 5 bases, and 3 bases stayed unmatched.

There are many counts of this clonotype. The V call is TRBV7-3, the J call TRBJ2-1; 11 bases are shared with TRBD2. Trimming cost V 0 bases and J 5 bases; bases outside gene matches: 3. The CDR3 spans 16 residues. The germline V gene encodes CDR1 SGHTA and CDR2 FQGTGA. CDR3 protein: CASSLTPSGRHNEQFF. CDR3 DNA sequence: TGTGCCAGCAGCTTAACCCCTAGCGGGAGGCACAATGAGCAGTTCTTC.

This clonotype has at least ten counts. CDR3 DNA: TGTGCCAGCAGTCCCTACTACGACACCTACGAGCAGTACTTC. This sequence encodes CASSPYYDTYEQYF. The J gene is TRBJ2-7, the V gene TRBV12-3 or TRBV12-4; no firm D call. V lost 5 bases and J lost 2, with 13 bases in between. CDR3 size: 14 residues.

This clonotype was picked up many times. The chain links TRBV5-1 to TRBJ2-1, with D maybe TRBD2 (6 bases). V shed 4 bases and J shed 6 bases, with 14 bases lying between them. The CDR3 consists of 14 residues. Germline loops: CDR1 SGHRS, CDR2 YFSETQ. This CDR3 reads CASSPRGLTNEQFF. Written as DNA, the CDR3 is TGCGCCAGCAGCCCTAGGGGACTTACCAATGAGCAGTTCTTC.

The gene calls are TRBV24-1 and TRBJ2-7; D is uncertain. CDR1 and CDR2 (germline): KGHDR, SFDVKD. This CDR3 region has 12 residues. V shed 3 bases and J shed 1 base, with 3 bases lying between them. CDR3: CATSDLSYEQYF. The CDR3 DNA reads TGTGCCACCAGTGATCTATCCTACGAGCAGTACTTC.

This clonotype appeared many times. The J gene is TRBJ2-5, the V gene TRBV7-9; TRBD2 is a possible D gene (6 bases). The germline V and J ends were trimmed by 6 bases and 5 bases, with 16 bases remaining between them. The CDR3 contains 14 residues. Per germline, CDR1 SEHNR and CDR2 FQNEAQ (reference sequence). The CDR3, as DNA: TGTGCCAGCAGGGGGGACTCCAGACCGGAGACCCAGTACTTC. The encoded protein is CASRGDSRPETQYF.

This clonotype was counted between two and nine times. The chain carries TRBV5-5 and TRBJ1-1, with 7 nucleotides matching TRBD1. The ends lost 3 bases at V and 0 bases at J; junction bases unmatched: 8. Germline CDR1 and CDR2: SGHKS and YYEKEE (reference sequence). The CDR3 contains 16 residues. As DNA, the CDR3 is TGTGCCAGCAGCTCCTTCAGGGGGGACTTGAACACTGAAGCTTTCTTT. Protein product: CASSSFRGDLNTEAFF.

This clonotype was counted only a few times. The V and J genes are TRBV5-4 and TRBJ2-3; the match to TRBD2 covers 7 bases. Germline CDR1 reads SGHNT; CDR2 reads YYREEE (reference sequence). This CDR3 spans 18 amino acids. V trimming: 0 bases; J trimming: 5 bases; junction bases outside the gene matches: 15. The DNA for the CDR3 is TGTGCCAGCAGCTTGGTGCCTAGCGGAGGACCCGGGGGAGATACGCAGTATTTT. The encoded protein is CASSLVPSGGPGGDTQYF.

The chain links TRBV29-1 to TRBJ2-1, with 10 bases matching TRBD2. The CDR3 contains 16 residues. Germline-derived CDR1 and CDR2 are SQVTM and ANQGSEA. The ends lost 4 bases at V and 4 bases at J; junction bases unmatched: 10. CDR3 amino acids: CSVGRVLAGAYNEQFF. Here the CDR3 DNA reads TGCAGCGTTGGGAGGGTGCTAGCGGGAGCATACAATGAGCAGTTCTTC.

This clonotype showed up many times. The V gene is TRBV30, the J gene TRBJ2-3; D not certain. This CDR3 is built from 15 residues. Germline V lookup: CDR1 GTSNPN, CDR2 SVGIG (reference sequence). Trimming cost V 2 bases and J 3 bases, with 15 bases left between them. CDR3 coding DNA: TGTGCCTGGAGTAGAGACTTACGTTTTACAGATACGCAGTATTTT. Its protein is CAWSRDLRFTDTQYF. The full variable domain, completed using reference TRBV30 and TRBJ2-3, is SQTIHQWPATLVQPVGSPLSLECTVEGTSNPNLYWYRQAAGRGLQLLFYSVGIGQISSEVPQNLSASRPQDRQFILSSKKLLLSDSGFYLCAWSRDLRFTDTQYFGPGTRLTVL.

Only a few counts were recorded for this clonotype. This chain connects TRBV20-1 to TRBJ2-5; TRBD1 matches 7 bases. CDR1 is DFQATT and CDR2 is SNEGSKA in the germline V gene (reference sequence). The CDR3 has 15 amino acids. Trimming removed 5 bases from V and 3 bases from J; junction bases left unmatched: 12. CDR3 in amino acids: CSAPRPWDREETQYF. CDR3 nucleotide sequence: TGCAGTGCTCCCCGGCCTTGGGACAGAGAAGAGACCCAGTACTTC.

The chain is built from TRBV7-6 and TRBJ2-3, with 7 positions matching TRBD2. Germline V gene lookup returns CDR1 SGHVS and CDR2 FNYEAQ. V was clipped by 3 bases and J by 4 bases; unmatched bases: 19. This CDR3 is 19 amino acids long. CDR3 region: CASSFSPAGGGRGPDTQYF. CDR3 DNA: TGTGCCAGCAGCTTTAGCCCTGCTGGAGGCGGGAGAGGACCAGATACGCAGTATTTT.

This clonotype has a count of ten or more. CDR3 amino acids: CASSAALGVYNEQFF. The CDR3 nucleotides are TGTGCCAGCAGCGCTGCCCTTGGGGTCTACAATGAGCAGTTCTTC. The V and J genes are TRBV12-3 or TRBV12-4 and TRBJ2-1; D uncertain. The CDR3 is made up of 15 amino acids. V lost 6 bases to trimming and J lost 3 bases, with 15 bases between them.

This chain links TRBV27 with TRBJ1-1, with TRBD1 matching 7 bases. The CDR3 runs 13 residues. Germline V gene data show CDR1 as MNHEY and CDR2 as SMNVEV (reference sequence). V lost 5 bases, J lost 8 bases, and 8 bases stayed unmatched. The DNA of the CDR3 is TGTGCCAGCAGTCCCCTAGGGGACAGAGAAGCTTTCTTT. The encoded protein is CASSPLGDREAFF.

This clonotype was picked up a small number of times. The V and J genes are TRBV3-1 and TRBJ2-5; 9 bases agree with TRBD2. The CDR3 consists of 15 residues. Germline values: CDR1 LGHDT, CDR2 YNNKEL (reference sequence). Losses at the gene ends were 4 bases for V and 5 bases for J; bases not matched to a gene: 8. This chain's CDR3 is CASSPGLARTETQYF. As DNA, the CDR3 is TGTGCCAGCAGCCCCGGACTAGCGAGGACGGAGACCCAGTACTTC.